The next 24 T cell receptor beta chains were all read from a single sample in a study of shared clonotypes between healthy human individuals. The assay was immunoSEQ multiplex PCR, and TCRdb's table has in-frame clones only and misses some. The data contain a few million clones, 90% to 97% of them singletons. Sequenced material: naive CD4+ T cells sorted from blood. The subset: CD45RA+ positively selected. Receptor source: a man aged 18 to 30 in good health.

The CDR3 DNA follows: TGTGCCTGGCGCCCTGTCTACAATGAGCAGTTCTTC. Its protein product is CAWRPVYNEQFF. The chain is built from TRBV30 and TRBJ2-1; D unresolved. Trimming removed 5 bases at V and 3 bases at J, with 8 bases between. CDR1 GTSNPN and CDR2 SVGIG come from the germline V gene (reference sequence). The CDR3 is 12 amino acids.

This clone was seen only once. CDR3 DNA: TGTGCCAGCAGTTGGGACTACCAAGCCTTTTCCTACGAGCAGTACTTC. As protein: CASSWDYQAFSYEQYF. The chain combines TRBV6-5 with TRBJ2-7, with TRBD2 matching over 7 bases. This CDR3 has 16 amino acids. Trimming removed 4 bases from V and 1 base from J; junction bases left unmatched: 10. Germline CDR1 is MNHEY and CDR2 is SVGAGI.

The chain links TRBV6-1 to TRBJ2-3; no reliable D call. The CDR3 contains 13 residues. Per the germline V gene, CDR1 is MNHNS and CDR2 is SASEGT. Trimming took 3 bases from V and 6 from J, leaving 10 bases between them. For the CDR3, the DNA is TGTGCCAGCAGTGATACTTTTCCGGATACGCAGTATTTT. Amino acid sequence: CASSDTFPDTQYF.

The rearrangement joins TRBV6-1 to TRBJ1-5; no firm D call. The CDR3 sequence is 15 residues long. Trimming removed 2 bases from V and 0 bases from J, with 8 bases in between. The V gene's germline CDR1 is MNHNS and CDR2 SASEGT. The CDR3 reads CASSESTVSNQPQHF. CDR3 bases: TGTGCCAGCAGTGAATCAACAGTTAGCAATCAGCCCCAGCATTTT.

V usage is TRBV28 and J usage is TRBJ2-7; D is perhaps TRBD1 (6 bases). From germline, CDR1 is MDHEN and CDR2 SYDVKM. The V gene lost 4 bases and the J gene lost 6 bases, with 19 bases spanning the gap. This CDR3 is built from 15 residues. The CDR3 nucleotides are TGTGCCAGCAGTTATAACAGGGATAGGGCGAGCGAGCAGTACTTC. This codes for CASSYNRDRASEQYF.

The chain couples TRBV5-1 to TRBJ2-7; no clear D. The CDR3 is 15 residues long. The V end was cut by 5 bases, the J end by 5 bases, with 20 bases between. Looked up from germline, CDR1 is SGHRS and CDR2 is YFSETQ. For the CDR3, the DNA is TGCGCCAGCAGAATATCCCCGAACCTTTCCCACGAGCAGTACTTC. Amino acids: CASRISPNLSHEQYF.

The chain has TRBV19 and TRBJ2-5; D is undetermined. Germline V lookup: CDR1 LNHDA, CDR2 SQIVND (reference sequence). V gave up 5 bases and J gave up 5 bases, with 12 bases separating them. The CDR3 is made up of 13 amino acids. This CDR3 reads CASSPSFSETQYF. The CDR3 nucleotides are TGTGCCAGTAGTCCGTCTTTTTCGGAGACCCAGTACTTC.

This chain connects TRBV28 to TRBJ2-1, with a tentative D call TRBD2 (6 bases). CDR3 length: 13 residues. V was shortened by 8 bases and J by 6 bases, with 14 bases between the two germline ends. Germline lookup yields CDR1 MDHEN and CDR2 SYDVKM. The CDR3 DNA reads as TGTGCCAGCGTGGGAACGGGAGTCAATGAGCAGTTCTTC. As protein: CASVGTGVNEQFF.

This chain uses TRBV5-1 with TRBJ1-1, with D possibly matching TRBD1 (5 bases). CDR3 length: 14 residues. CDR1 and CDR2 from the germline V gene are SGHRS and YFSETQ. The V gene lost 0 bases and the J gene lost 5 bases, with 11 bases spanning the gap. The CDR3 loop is CASSLEGLMTEAFF. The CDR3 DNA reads TGCGCCAGCAGCTTGGAGGGACTTATGACTGAAGCTTTCTTT.

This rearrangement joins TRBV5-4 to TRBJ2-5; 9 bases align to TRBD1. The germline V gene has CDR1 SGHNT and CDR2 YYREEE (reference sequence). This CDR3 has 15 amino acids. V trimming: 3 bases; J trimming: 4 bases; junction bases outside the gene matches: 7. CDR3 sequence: CASSSPGQGGETQYF. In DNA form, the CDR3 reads TGTGCCAGCAGCTCCCCGGGACAGGGAGGAGAGACCCAGTACTTC.

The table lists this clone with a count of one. CDR3 sequence (DNA): TGTGCCACCGCCGGGACAGCCAACACAGATACGCAGTATTTT. It translates to CATAGTANTDTQYF. This rearrangement joins TRBV10-3 to TRBJ2-3; 7 bases fit TRBD1. The CDR3 extends over 14 amino acids. Germline V gene data show CDR1 as ENHRY and CDR2 as SYGVKD. Losses at the gene ends were 10 bases for V and 2 bases for J; bases not matched to a gene: 9.

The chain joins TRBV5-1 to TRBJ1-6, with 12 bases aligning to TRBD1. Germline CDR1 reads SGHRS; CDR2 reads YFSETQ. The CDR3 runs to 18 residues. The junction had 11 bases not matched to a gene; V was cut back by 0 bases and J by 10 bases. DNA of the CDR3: TGCGCCAGCAGCTTGGATGGGACAGGGGGCGCGATGGGGTCACCCCTCCACTTT. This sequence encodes CASSLDGTGGAMGSPLHF.

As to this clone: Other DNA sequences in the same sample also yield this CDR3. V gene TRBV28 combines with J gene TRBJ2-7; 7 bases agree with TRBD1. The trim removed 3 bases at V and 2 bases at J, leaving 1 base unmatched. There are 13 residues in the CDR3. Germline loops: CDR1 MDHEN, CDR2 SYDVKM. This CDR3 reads CASSLGQPYEQYF. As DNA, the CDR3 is TGTGCCAGCAGTTTGGGACAGCCCTACGAGCAGTACTTC.

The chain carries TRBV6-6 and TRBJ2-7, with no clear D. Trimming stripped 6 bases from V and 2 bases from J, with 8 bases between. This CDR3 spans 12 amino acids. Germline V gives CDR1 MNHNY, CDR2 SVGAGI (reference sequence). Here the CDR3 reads CASRTTTYEQYF. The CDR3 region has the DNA TGTGCCAGCAGGACGACCACCTACGAGCAGTACTTC.

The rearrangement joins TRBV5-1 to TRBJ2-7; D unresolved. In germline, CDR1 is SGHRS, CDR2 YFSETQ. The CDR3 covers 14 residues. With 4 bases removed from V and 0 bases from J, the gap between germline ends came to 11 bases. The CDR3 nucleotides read TGCGCCAGCAGCGCCCGGGTTCCCTCCTACGAGCAGTACTTC. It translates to CASSARVPSYEQYF.

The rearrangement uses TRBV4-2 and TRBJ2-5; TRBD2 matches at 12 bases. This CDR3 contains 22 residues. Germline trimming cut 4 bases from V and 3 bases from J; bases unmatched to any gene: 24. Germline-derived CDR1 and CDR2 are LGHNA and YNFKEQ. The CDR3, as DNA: TGTGCCAGCAGCCCTCGGGGCGTTCCCCTTAAGCCTAGCGGGAGGGTTGAAGAGACCCAGTACTTC. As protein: CASSPRGVPLKPSGRVEETQYF.

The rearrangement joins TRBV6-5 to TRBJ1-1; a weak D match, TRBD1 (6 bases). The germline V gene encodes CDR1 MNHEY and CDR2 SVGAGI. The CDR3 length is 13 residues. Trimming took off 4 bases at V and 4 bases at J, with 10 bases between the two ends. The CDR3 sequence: CASSLWGATEAFF. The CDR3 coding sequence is TGTGCCAGCAGTTTATGGGGGGCCACTGAAGCTTTCTTT.

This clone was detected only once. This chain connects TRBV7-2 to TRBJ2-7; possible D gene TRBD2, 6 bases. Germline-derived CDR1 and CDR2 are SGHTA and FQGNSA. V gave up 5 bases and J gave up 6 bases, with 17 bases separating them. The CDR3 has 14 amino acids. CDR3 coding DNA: TGTGCCAGCAGCCATGTGGAGGGGTCCGGCGAGCAGTACTTC. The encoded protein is CASSHVEGSGEQYF.

CDR3 amino acids: CATSRDKTSGGLNTGELFF. The DNA for the CDR3 is TGTGCCACCAGCAGAGATAAGACTAGCGGGGGGCTGAACACCGGGGAGCTGTTTTTT. The chain joins TRBV15 to TRBJ2-2, with TRBD2 identical over 13 bases. This CDR3 is 19 amino acids long. Germline loops: CDR1 LNHNV, CDR2 YYDKDF (reference sequence). J was trimmed by 1 base and V by 0 bases; bases with no gene match: 5.

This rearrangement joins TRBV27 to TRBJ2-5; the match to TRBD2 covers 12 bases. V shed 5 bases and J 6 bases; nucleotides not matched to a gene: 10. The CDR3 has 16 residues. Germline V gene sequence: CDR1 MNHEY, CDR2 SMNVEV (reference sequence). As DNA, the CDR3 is TGTGCCAGCAGTCCCCAGCTAGCGGGGGGGCTCAAGACCCAGTACTTC. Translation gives CASSPQLAGGLKTQYF.

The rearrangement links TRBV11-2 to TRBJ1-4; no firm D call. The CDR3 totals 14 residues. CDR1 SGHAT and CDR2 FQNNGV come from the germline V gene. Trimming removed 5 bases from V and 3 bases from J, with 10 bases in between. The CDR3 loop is CASSSHVANEKLFF. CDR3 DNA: TGTGCCAGCAGCAGCCATGTAGCTAATGAAAAACTGTTTTTT.

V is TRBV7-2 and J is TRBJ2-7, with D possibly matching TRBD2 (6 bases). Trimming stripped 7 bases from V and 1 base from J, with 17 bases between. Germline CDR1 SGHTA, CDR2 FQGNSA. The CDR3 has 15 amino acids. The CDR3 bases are TGTGCCAGCACCCGATCTAGCGCGATATCCTACGAGCAGTACTTC. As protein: CASTRSSAISYEQYF. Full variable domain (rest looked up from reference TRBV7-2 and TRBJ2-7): GAGVSQSPSNKVTEKGKDVELRCDPISGHTALYWYRQSLGQGLEFLIYFQGNSAPDKSGLPSDRFSAERTGGSVSTLTIQRTQQEDSAVYLCASTRSSAISYEQYFGPGTRLTVT.

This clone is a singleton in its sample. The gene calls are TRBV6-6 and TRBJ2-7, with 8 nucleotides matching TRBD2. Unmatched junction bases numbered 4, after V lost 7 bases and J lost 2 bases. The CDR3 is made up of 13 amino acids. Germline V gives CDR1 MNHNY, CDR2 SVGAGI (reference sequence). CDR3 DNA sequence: TGTGCCAGCACCTCGGGGGGGGCCTACGAGCAGTACTTC. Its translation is CASTSGGAYEQYF.

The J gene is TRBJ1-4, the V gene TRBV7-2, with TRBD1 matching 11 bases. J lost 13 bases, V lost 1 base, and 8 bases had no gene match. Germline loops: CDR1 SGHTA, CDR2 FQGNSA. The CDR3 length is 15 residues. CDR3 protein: CASSLEPGQGGRLFF. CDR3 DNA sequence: TGTGCCAGCAGCTTAGAGCCGGGACAGGGGGGACGACTGTTTTTT.